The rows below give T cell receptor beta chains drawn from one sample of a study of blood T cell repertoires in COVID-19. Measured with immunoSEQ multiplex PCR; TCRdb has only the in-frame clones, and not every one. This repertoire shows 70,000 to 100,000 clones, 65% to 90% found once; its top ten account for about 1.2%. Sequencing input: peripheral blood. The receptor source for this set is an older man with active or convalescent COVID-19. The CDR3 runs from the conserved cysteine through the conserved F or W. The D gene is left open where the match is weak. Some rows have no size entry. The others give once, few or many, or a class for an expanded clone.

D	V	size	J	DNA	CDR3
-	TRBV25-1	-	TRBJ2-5	TGTGCCAGCAGTGAATCAAGGGGCCTACGAGAGACCCAGTACTTC	CASSESRGLRETQYF
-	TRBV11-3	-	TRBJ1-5	TGTGCCAGCAGCCGCAGGGAATCGTATAGCAATCAGCCCCAGCATTTT	CASSRRESYSNQPQHF
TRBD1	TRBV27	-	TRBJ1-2	TGTGCCAGCAGTATTGGGACAGGCTATGGCTACACCTTC	CASSIGTGYGYTF
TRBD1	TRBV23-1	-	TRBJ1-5	TGCGCCAGCAGTCACCGGGACAGGGGGCTTCAGCCCCAGCATTTT	CASSHRDRGLQPQHF
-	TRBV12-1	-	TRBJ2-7	TGTGCCAGCAGCTCACCTAGCGGGAGGGTAATCTACGAGCAGTACTTC	CASSSPSGRVIYEQYF
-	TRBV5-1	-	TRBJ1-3	TGCGCCAGCAGCTCAGACCCGACGGGCTCTGGAAACACCATATATTTT	CASSSDPTGSGNTIYF
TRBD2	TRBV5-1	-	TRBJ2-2	TGCGCCAGCAGCTGGGCTAGCGGGAGAACCGGGGAGCTGTTTTTT	CASSWASGRTGELFF
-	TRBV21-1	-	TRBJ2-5	TGTGCCAGCAGCACCAAGCGGGAGGGAGAGACCCAGTACTTC	CASSTKREGETQYF
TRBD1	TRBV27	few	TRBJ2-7	TGTGCCAGCATCGGGACAGACCCCTACGAGCAGTACTTC	CASIGTDPYEQYF
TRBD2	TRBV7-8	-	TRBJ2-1	TGTGCCAGCAGCTTAGCCGGGACTAGCGGGAGGGGGTTCTTC	CASSLAGTSGRGFF
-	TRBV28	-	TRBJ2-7	TGTGCCAGCAGCGACCCACGGGTAGTCTACGAGCAGTACTTC	CASSDPRVVYEQYF
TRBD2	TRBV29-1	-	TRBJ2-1	TGCAGCGGGACTAGCGGGCTAGCCTACAATGAGCAGTTCTTC	CSGTSGLAYNEQFF
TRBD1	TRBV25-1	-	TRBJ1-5	TGTGCCAGCAGTGAATGGGGACAGGGAGAACAGCCCCAGCATTTT	CASSEWGQGEQPQHF
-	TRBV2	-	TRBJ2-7	TGTGCCAGCATCGAAGGACAGCAAGATAGCTCCTACGAGCAGTACTTC	CASIEGQQDSSYEQYF
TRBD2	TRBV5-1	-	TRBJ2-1	TGCGCCAGCAGCTCGGGACTAGCGGGAGGACCATCCTACAATGAGCAGTTCTTC	CASSSGLAGGPSYNEQFF
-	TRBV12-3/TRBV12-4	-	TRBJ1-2	TGTGCCAGCAGTATTGGGTCCAGGGGTGGCTACACCTTC	CASSIGSRGGYTF
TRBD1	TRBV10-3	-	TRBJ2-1	TGTGCCATCAGTGGACCGGGACAGGACAATGAGCAGTTCTTC	CAISGPGQDNEQFF
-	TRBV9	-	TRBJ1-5	TGTGCCAGCAGCCCCGGGGGCAATCAGCCCCAGCATTTT	CASSPGGNQPQHF
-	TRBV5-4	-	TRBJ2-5	TGTGCCAGCAGCGGTGGACAGAAAGAGACCCAGTACTTC	CASSGGQKETQYF
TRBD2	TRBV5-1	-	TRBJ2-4	TGCGCCAGCAGCTTAAGTAGCGGGAGTGCCAAAAACATTCAGTACTTC	CASSLSSGSAKNIQYF
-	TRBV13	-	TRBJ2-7	TGTGCCAGCAGCCCCCCCAGCTCCTACGAGCAGTACTTC	CASSPPSSYEQYF
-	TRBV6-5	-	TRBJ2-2	TGTGCCAGCACCATACGCTCGGGCACCGGGGAGCTGTTTTTT	CASTIRSGTGELFF
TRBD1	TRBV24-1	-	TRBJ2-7	TGTGCCACCAGTGACTGGACAGGTAACGAGCAGTACTTC	CATSDWTGNEQYF
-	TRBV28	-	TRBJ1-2	TGTGCCAGCAGTTTACCCCGCCTGGCCAACTATGGCTACACCTTC	CASSLPRLANYGYTF